The sequence of this T cell receptor beta chain was determined in a study of shared clonotypes between healthy human individuals. Looking at the study overall: Three men and a couple of women, aged 18 to 49, were donors. Study-level findings and limits: There were few donors, and this limited the genetic and exposure-history diversity represented. Sampling involved blood alone; tissue repertoires likely differ.

The CDR3 length is 13 residues. Trimming removed 2 bases from V and 4 bases from J, with 9 bases in between. In germline, CDR1 is SGHNT, CDR2 YYREEE (reference sequence). At the deep level, the assay was run. TCRdb's copy holds only in-frame clones and misses some; the assay was immunoSEQ multiplex PCR. This sample has some 900,000 clones, with 70% to 85% found just once. This clone was seen a handful of times. Its antigen is unidentified. The sequenced sample consisted of memory CD4+ T cells sorted from blood. The subset here: CD45RA-negative fraction. The receptor was derived from a man between 18 and 35 years old in good health. J is TRBJ1-1 and V is TRBV5-4, with D hard to call. This CDR3 reads CASSFPPATEAFF. Written as DNA, the CDR3 is TGTGCCAGCAGCTTCCCCCCCGCCACTGAAGCTTTCTTT.